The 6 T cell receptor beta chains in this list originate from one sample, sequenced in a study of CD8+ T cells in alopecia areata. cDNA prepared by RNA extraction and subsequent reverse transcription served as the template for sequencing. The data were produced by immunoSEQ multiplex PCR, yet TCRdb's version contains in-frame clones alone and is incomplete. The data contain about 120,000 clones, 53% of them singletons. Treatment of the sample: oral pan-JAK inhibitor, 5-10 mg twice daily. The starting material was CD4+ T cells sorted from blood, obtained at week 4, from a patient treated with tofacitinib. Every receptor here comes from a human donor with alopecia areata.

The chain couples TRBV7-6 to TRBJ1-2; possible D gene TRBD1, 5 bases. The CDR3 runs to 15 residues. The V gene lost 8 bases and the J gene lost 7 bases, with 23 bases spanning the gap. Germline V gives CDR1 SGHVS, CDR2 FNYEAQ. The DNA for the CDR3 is TGTGCCAGCTCAGAACTCGGGGCAGGGATCGGTGGCTACACCTTC. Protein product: CASSELGAGIGGYTF. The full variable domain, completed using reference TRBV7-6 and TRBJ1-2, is GAGVSQSPRYKVTKRGQDVALRCDPISGHVSLYWYRQALGQGPEFLTYFNYEAQQDKSGLPNDRFSAERPEGSISTLTIQRTEQRDSAMYRCASSELGAGIGGYTFGSGTRLTVV.

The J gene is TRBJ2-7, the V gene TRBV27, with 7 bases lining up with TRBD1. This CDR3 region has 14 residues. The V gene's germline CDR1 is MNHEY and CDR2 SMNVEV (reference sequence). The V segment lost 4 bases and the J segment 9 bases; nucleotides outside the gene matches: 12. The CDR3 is CASSSPGQSLLQYF. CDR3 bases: TGTGCCAGCAGTTCGCCGGGACAGTCCCTATTGCAGTACTTC.

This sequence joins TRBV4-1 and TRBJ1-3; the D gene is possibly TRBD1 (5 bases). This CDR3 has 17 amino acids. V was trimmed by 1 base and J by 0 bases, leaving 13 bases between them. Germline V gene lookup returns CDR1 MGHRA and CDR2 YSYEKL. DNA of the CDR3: TGCGCCAGCAGCCAAGTGGGAAGACAGCTCTCTGGAAACACCATATATTTT. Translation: CASSQVGRQLSGNTIYF.

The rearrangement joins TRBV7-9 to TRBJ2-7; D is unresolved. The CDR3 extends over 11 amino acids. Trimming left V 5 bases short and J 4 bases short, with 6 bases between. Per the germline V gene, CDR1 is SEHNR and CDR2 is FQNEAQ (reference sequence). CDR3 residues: CASSLQYEQYF. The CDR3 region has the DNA TGTGCCAGCAGCCTCCAGTACGAGCAGTACTTC.

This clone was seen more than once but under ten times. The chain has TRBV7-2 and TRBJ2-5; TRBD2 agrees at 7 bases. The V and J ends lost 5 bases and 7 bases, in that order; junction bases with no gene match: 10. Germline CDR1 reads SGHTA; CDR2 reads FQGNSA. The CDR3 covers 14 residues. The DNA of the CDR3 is TGTGCCAGCAGCCCGCGGGGGTTGCCCGGGACCCAGTACTTC. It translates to CASSPRGLPGTQYF.

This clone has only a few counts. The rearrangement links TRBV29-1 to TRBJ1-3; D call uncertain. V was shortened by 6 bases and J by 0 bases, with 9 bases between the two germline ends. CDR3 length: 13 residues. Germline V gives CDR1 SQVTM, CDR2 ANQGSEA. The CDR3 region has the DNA TGCAGCGTCCGACTGAACTCTGGAAACACCATATATTTT. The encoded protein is CSVRLNSGNTIYF.